Sequencing of this T cell receptor beta chain was carried out in a study of blood T cell repertoires in COVID-19. The assay was immunoSEQ multiplex PCR, and TCRdb's table has in-frame clones only and misses some. This sample has some 170,000 clones, with 60% to 85% found just once. Germline CDR1 and CDR2: GTSNPN and SVGIG (reference sequence). This CDR3 has 13 amino acids. Trimming removed 2 bases at V and 1 base at J, with 8 bases between. The TCR comes from a man in his sixties with acute or convalescent COVID-19. The chain recombines TRBV30 with TRBJ1-1, with unresolved D. Input material: peripheral blood. CDR3 sequence reads: CAWSWAANTEAFF. CDR3 sequence (DNA): TGTGCCTGGAGTTGGGCTGCGAACACTGAAGCTTTCTTT.